This T cell receptor beta chain was observed in a study of T cell repertoires in cytomegalovirus infection. The wider study: Recently identified HLA-C-restricted CMV epitopes were used, and well-studied HLA-B-restricted CMV epitopes were used as well.

J was trimmed by 2 bases and V by 5 bases; bases with no gene match: 5. The CDR3 extends over 16 amino acids. From germline, CDR1 is SGHTA and CDR2 FQGNSA. Note on this clonotype: Its antigen is unknown.

TCRdb reprocessed the reads via MiXCR and lists one record per CDR3 protein. Here the sample spans approximately 340,000 distinct CDR3 sequences, 25% to 30% being singletons. Study outcomes and limitations: HLA-C-restricted TCR beta clonotypes specific for CMV led the ex vivo response.

The sample here was cultured PBMCs, taken from culture after CMV antigen stimulation. This receptor was obtained from a human donor in good health (CMV status not recorded). Some clones in this sample may be carry-over from other donors' samples. The chain has TRBV7-2 and TRBJ2-2; 10 nucleotides match TRBD2. CDR3 amino acids: CASSPSGSGNTGELFF. The CDR3 DNA follows: TGTGCCAGCAGCCCTAGCGGGAGCGGCAACACCGGGGAGCTGTTTTTT.